These T cell receptor beta chains were read from a single sample in a study of cytomegalovirus exposure and HLA in healthy donors. The assay was immunoSEQ multiplex PCR, and TCRdb's table has in-frame clones only and misses some. The sample yields 170,000 or so clones, of which the top ten take up about 2%. Sequenced input: PBMCs. All receptors derive from a man aged 30 to 45 in good health and CMV-seronegative. CDR3s include the opening cysteine and the closing phenylalanine or tryptophan. D genes are given only for firm matches.

d_call	v_call	cdr3_length	j_call	cdr3_nt	cdr3_aa
-	TRBV6-5	14	TRBJ1-1	TGTGCCAGCAGTTACGGGACTACGAACACTGAAGCTTTCTTT	CASSYGTTNTEAFF
-	TRBV7-9	14	TRBJ2-5	TGTGCCAGCAGCCCAGGACAGCTCCAAGAGACCCAGTACTTC	CASSPGQLQETQYF
TRBD1	TRBV28	15	TRBJ1-5	TGTGCCAGCAACCCCGGACAGGGGGCAAATCAGCCCCAGCATTTT	CASNPGQGANQPQHF
-	TRBV9	15	TRBJ1-1	TGTGCCAGCAGCCCTACGGGACAAACGAACACTGAAGCTTTCTTT	CASSPTGQTNTEAFF
TRBD1	TRBV7-9	17	TRBJ1-3	TGTGCCAGCAGCCAAAGGACAGGGAGAAAATCTGGAAACACCATATATTTT	CASSQRTGRKSGNTIYF
TRBD2	TRBV2	15	TRBJ2-1	TGTGCCAGTCGGTCTAGCGGGACAACATACAATGAGCAGTTCTTC	CASRSSGTTYNEQFF
TRBD2	TRBV9	16	TRBJ2-3	TGTGCCAGCAGCGTAGGGGCTAGCGGGACCACAGATACGCAGTATTTT	CASSVGASGTTDTQYF
-	TRBV9	14	TRBJ2-5	TGTGCCAGCAGCGCCCGGACAGCCCAAGAGACCCAGTACTTC	CASSARTAQETQYF
-	TRBV19	14	TRBJ2-7	TGTGCCAGTAGTCGACGGGACTTGAACTACGAGCAGTACTTC	CASSRRDLNYEQYF
TRBD1	TRBV4-1	12	TRBJ1-2	TGCGCCAGCAGCCGCGGACAGGGCGGCTACACCTTC	CASSRGQGGYTF
-	TRBV10-2	15	TRBJ2-5	TGCGCCAGCAGTGAGTCCAGGCTATCCCAAGAGACCCAGTACTTC	CASSESRLSQETQYF
TRBD2	TRBV5-1	14	TRBJ2-7	TGCGCCAGCAGCCCAGGTGGGGGGGGCTACGAGCAGTACTTC	CASSPGGGGYEQYF
-	TRBV7-3	15	TRBJ2-7	TGTGCCAGCAGCTTATCCCAGGGAGGGGGTTACGAGCAGTACTTC	CASSLSQGGGYEQYF
TRBD2	TRBV4-3	19	TRBJ2-1	TGCGCCAGCAGCCAAGATTTTCTAGCGGGGTGGAGCTCCTACAATGAGCAGTTCTTC	CASSQDFLAGWSSYNEQFF
TRBD2	TRBV27	15	TRBJ2-7	TGTGCCAGCAGTTTATCCAGCGGGACCACCCTCGAGCAGTACTTC	CASSLSSGTTLEQYF
-	TRBV29-1	13	TRBJ2-3	TGCAGCGTAGCGGCCGATCGCACAGATACGCAGTATTTT	CSVAADRTDTQYF
-	TRBV4-2	19	TRBJ2-7	TGTGCCAGCAGCCAAGGCATCTTCAAACCCCGGCGGGACTCCTACGAGCAGTACTTC	CASSQGIFKPRRDSYEQYF
TRBD1	TRBV5-1	11	TRBJ1-2	TGCGCCAGCGGGACAGGGGAGGGCTACACCTTC	CASGTGEGYTF
-	TRBV9	15	TRBJ1-6	TGTGCCAGCACCCGGGCAGGGGATTATAATTCACCCCTCCACTTT	CASTRAGDYNSPLHF
TRBD2	TRBV2	14	TRBJ2-1	TGTGCCAGCAGCCCCGGGGGGGCGTACAATGAGCAGTTCTTC	CASSPGGAYNEQFF
TRBD1	TRBV5-6	12	TRBJ1-2	TGTGCCAGCAGCAGTGACAGGGTCGGCTACACCTTC	CASSSDRVGYTF
TRBD2	TRBV5-1	15	TRBJ2-1	TGCGCCAGCAGTCCCAGGACTAGCGCCCACAATGAGCAGTTCTTC	CASSPRTSAHNEQFF
-	TRBV5-6	13	TRBJ2-7	TGTGCCAGCAGCTTGGGACAGACCTACGGGCAGTACTTC	CASSLGQTYGQYF
TRBD2	TRBV19	18	TRBJ2-4	TGTGCCAGTAGTAAATCGGGACTAGCGGGAGGCCGGGGAAACATTCAGTACTTC	CASSKSGLAGGRGNIQYF
-	TRBV6-5	14	TRBJ2-7	TGTGCCAGCAGTTATGCGAGTCCCACCTACGAGCAGTACTTC	CASSYASPTYEQYF
-	TRBV28	15	TRBJ1-2	TGTGCCAGCAGTCCCGCATCAACCCTAACGGATGGCTACACCTTC	CASSPASTLTDGYTF
-	TRBV6-4	13	TRBJ1-2	TGTGCCAGCAGTCCGCTCGAAGGGGGAGGCTACACCTTC	CASSPLEGGGYTF
TRBD1	TRBV2	14	TRBJ1-2	TGTGCCGACGCAAAGACAGGGTCCGAGGGGGGCTACACCTTC	CADAKTGSEGGYTF
TRBD1	TRBV18	14	TRBJ2-1	TGTGCCAGCTCACGGGACAGCCCTACAATGAAGCAGTTCTTC	CASSRDSPTMKQFF
-	TRBV6-1	14	TRBJ1-3	TGTGCCAGCAGTGAAACCGGCGGGGGAAACACCATATATTTT	CASSETGGGNTIYF
TRBD2	TRBV28	11	TRBJ2-3	TGTGCCAGTTATAGCGGGAGGCGGCAGTATTTT	CASYSGRRQYF
TRBD2	TRBV18	14	TRBJ2-7	TGTGCCAGCTCACCGGTAAGGGAGGGTGGCGAGCAGTACTTC	CASSPVREGGEQYF
TRBD2	TRBV15	17	TRBJ2-1	TGTGCCACCAGCAGATCCTTACTAGCGGGCGCGTACAATGAGCAGTTCTTC	CATSRSLLAGAYNEQFF
TRBD1	TRBV6-1	13	TRBJ1-6	TGTGCCAGCAGGACAGGGAACAATTCACCCCTCCACTTT	CASRTGNNSPLHF
-	TRBV7-9	12	TRBJ2-7	TGTGCCAGCAGCTATGCGGGTAACGAGCAGTACTTC	CASSYAGNEQYF
-	TRBV9	13	TRBJ1-1	TGTGCCAGCAGCGTAGCAGATAACACTGAAGCTTTCTTT	CASSVADNTEAFF
TRBD1	TRBV30	13	TRBJ2-5	TGTGCCTGGAGTGTACAGGGGTTAAAGACCCAGTACTTC	CAWSVQGLKTQYF
-	TRBV28	14	TRBJ1-5	TGTGCCAGCAGTCCGAGCTATAGCAATCAGCCCCAGCATTTT	CASSPSYSNQPQHF
-	TRBV7-9	16	TRBJ2-1	TGTGCCAGCAGCTATTCCAGGGCCTATCCAAGCAATGAGCAGTTCTTC	CASSYSRAYPSNEQFF
-	TRBV29-1	14	TRBJ2-2	TGCAGCGTTGAAAACTTGTTGAACACCGGGGAGCTGTTTTTT	CSVENLLNTGELFF
-	TRBV6-1	14	TRBJ2-7	TGTGCCAGCAGTGAAAGCGGCGGTACCTACGAGCAGTACTTC	CASSESGGTYEQYF
TRBD2	TRBV15	14	TRBJ2-1	TGTGCCACCAGCAGAGCTAGCGGGATGCGGGAGCAGTTCTTC	CATSRASGMREQFF
-	TRBV2	15	TRBJ1-4	TGTGCCAGCAGTGGCCCGGGCCAGGGCAATGAAAAACTGTTTTTT	CASSGPGQGNEKLFF
-	TRBV4-3	16	TRBJ1-1	TGCGCCAGCAGCCACCTAAAGAGGCTCCGAGGGACTGAAGCTTTCTTT	CASSHLKRLRGTEAFF
TRBD2	TRBV18	16	TRBJ2-1	TGTGCCAGCTCACTTCTAGCGGCCAGCCTGTACAATGAGCAGTTCTTC	CASSLLAASLYNEQFF
TRBD2	TRBV19	15	TRBJ2-1	TGTGCCAGTACTCCGGGACTAGCGGGACACAATGAGCAGTTCTTC	CASTPGLAGHNEQFF
TRBD2	TRBV10-3	15	TRBJ2-7	TGTGCCATCAGAGAATTACTAGCGGAAACCTACGAGCAGTACTTC	CAIRELLAETYEQYF
TRBD1	TRBV10-3	14	TRBJ1-2	TGTGCCACCAGGGGACAGGGTGTGTTATATGGCTACACCTTC	CATRGQGVLYGYTF
TRBD2	TRBV7-8	16	TRBJ2-3	TGTGCCAGCAGCTTAGCCGGACTAGCGGGAGCAGATACGCAGTATTTT	CASSLAGLAGADTQYF
TRBD1	TRBV19	14	TRBJ1-2	TGTGCCAGTAGTGCCCGACAGGGGGCAGGGGGCTACACCTTC	CASSARQGAGGYTF
-	TRBV6-5	15	TRBJ2-7	TGTGCCAGCAGTTACTCAGTGCAGCTAGCTAACGAGCAGTACTTC	CASSYSVQLANEQYF
-	TRBV30	11	TRBJ2-3	TGTGCCTGGAAAAGCGTGTATACGCAGTATTTT	CAWKSVYTQYF
-	TRBV9	9	TRBJ2-1	TGTGCCAGCATGGCTTTCGAGTTCTTC	CASMAFEFF
-	TRBV5-4	11	TRBJ2-1	TGTGCCAGCAGCTCCCGGGATGAGCAGTTCTTC	CASSSRDEQFF
-	TRBV5-1	14	TRBJ2-7	TGCGCCAGCAGCTCGTTGGGGCTCACCTACGAGCAGTACTTC	CASSSLGLTYEQYF